This TCR beta chain was captured by sequencing in a study of cytomegalovirus exposure and HLA in healthy donors. The study, taken as a whole, reports: TCR beta sequences reportedly predicted the HLA-A and HLA-B alleles of most subjects accurately.

Regarding this clone: The target antigen is unknown.

13 Jbeta primers and 60 Vbeta primers were used for the PCR. Clones were read by immunoSEQ multiplex PCR, and TCRdb kept only the in-frame ones, dropping some. The sample yields 180,000 or so clones, 70% to 90% seen once. Donors consisted of healthy bone marrow donors. The receptor was isolated from a man younger than 35 in good health and CMV-seropositive. Sequences were obtained from PBMCs.

CDR3 protein: CASTRGTEAFF. The CDR3 DNA reads as TGTGCCAGTACTAGGGGTACTGAAGCTTTCTTT. The rearrangement uses TRBV19 and TRBJ1-1; D perhaps matches TRBD1 (5 bases). The germline V gene encodes CDR1 LNHDA and CDR2 SQIVND (reference sequence). The CDR3 totals 11 residues. Trimming stripped 7 bases from V and 5 bases from J, with 8 bases between. The full variable domain, with the rest looked up from reference TRBV19 and TRBJ1-1, is DGGITQSPKYLFRKEGQNVTLSCEQNLNHDAMYWYRQDPGQGLRLIYYSQIVNDFQKGDIAEGYSVSREKKESFPLTVTSAQKNPTAFYLCASTRGTEAFFGQGTRLTVV.